This entry describes one T cell receptor (beta chain). The protocol was immunoSEQ multiplex PCR, while the TCRdb copy is restricted to in-frame clones and leaves out a portion. The data hold approximately 200,000 clones, with roughly 92% observed a single time. The data originate from a study of T cell responses to AZD1222 COVID-19 vaccine. The CDR3 spans 19 residues. The trim removed 5 bases at V and 6 bases at J, leaving 19 bases unmatched. Germline CDR1 reads SGHTA; CDR2 reads FQGNSA. The sequence came from an adult who received the AZD1222 COVID-19 vaccine. The sequences come from peripheral blood, collected 28 days after the second AZD1222 dose. The gene calls are TRBV7-2 and TRBJ2-1; 10 positions agree with TRBD2. The CDR3 loop reads CASSPASGGAQALFNEQFF. The CDR3 DNA sequence: TGTGCCAGCAGCCCGGCCAGCGGGGGGGCTCAAGCACTATTCAATGAGCAGTTCTTC.